These T cell receptor beta chains were read from a single sample in a study of long-term antiretroviral therapy in people with HIV. The assay was immunoSEQ multiplex PCR, and TCRdb's table has in-frame clones only and misses some. The sample comprises around 38,000 clones, 94% of which are singletons, and approximately 2% rests with the top ten. Sequenced here: unsorted PBMCs, sampled around 9.2 years after starting antiretroviral therapy. The source is a man aged 25 to 45 with HIV. CDR3s include the opening cysteine and the closing phenylalanine or tryptophan. A D gene is named only where the DNA matches it firmly.

>13|.|TRBV12-5|TRBJ1-5
CASGFETDQPQHF
>13|.|TRBV6-1|TRBJ2-2
CGAGNKNTGELFF
>14|.|TRBV5-1|TRBJ2-1
CATASSDFTNEQFF
>15|.|TRBV28|TRBJ2-3
CASREGVGKPDTQYF
>13|TRBD1|TRBV7-9|TRBJ1-2
CASTRTGEYGYTF
>13|.|TRBV28|TRBJ1-2
CASSLRGNYGYTF
>15|.|TRBV7-3|TRBJ2-7
CASSLGTGPPYEQYF
>15|.|TRBV6-5|TRBJ2-1
CASSPRARYLNEQFF
>15|.|TRBV6-1|TRBJ2-1
CASRSVRITYNEQFF
>14|TRBD2|TRBV6-4|TRBJ2-1
CASSESGGNNEQFF
>11|.|TRBV20-1|TRBJ2-2
CSALEAGELFF
>15|.|TRBV5-1|TRBJ1-6
CASSSTGTIGSPLHF
>13|.|TRBV14|TRBJ1-6
CASSPSMNSPLHF
>17|.|TRBV19|TRBJ1-4
CASSPLPQGRTNEKLFF
>14|.|TRBV11-3|TRBJ2-1
CASSLDASRNEQFF
>17|TRBD1|TRBV5-1|TRBJ2-2
CASSSDATGGAPGELFF
>13|.|TRBV6-6|TRBJ1-1
CASSYMVSTEAFF
>17|TRBD2|TRBV6-1|TRBJ2-2
CASSAPPGLPWAGELFF
>15|.|TRBV6-1|TRBJ1-4
CASSWVDLTNEKLFF
>15|.|TRBV19|TRBJ1-4
CASSRKGTTNEKLFF